This T cell receptor (beta chain) comes out of a study of T cells in Graves' hyperthyroidism and ophthalmopathy. This clonotype was counted many times. Its matching antigen is unknown. Amplification of TCR beta CDR3 regions was performed using RNA transcripts as template. A set of HTBI primers served as the primers for a first-round RT-PCR of the TCR CDR3. TCRdb ran MiXCR on the multiplex PCR reads and lists one entry per CDR3 protein. The sample comprises around 500,000 distinct CDR3 sequences, around an eighth of which are singletons, and less than 20% rests with the top ten. Source material for PBMCs was less than 12 ml fresh peripheral blood. Overall study results and limits: Progression to ophthalmopathy was predicted a median of approximately 6.4 months early.

This CDR3 comprises 15 residues. V shed 3 bases and J shed 0 bases, with 6 bases lying between them. CDR1 SNHLY and CDR2 FYNNEI come from the germline V gene. Source material: blood. The V call is TRBV2, the J call TRBJ1-6; no definite D call. This clonotype originated in a woman aged 18-29 years with Graves' hyperthyroidism. Written as DNA, the CDR3 is TGTGCCAGCAGTGATCGGGCCTCCTATAATTCACCCCTCCACTTT. This codes for CASSDRASYNSPLHF.